This T cell receptor beta chain was observed in a study of CD8+ T cells in alopecia areata. Study background: Affected scalp percentage gauged treated patients' severity.

Treatment reported: oral pan-JAK inhibitor, 5-10 mg twice daily. RNA was extracted and reverse transcribed into cDNA as the sequencing template. The data were produced by immunoSEQ multiplex PCR, yet TCRdb's version contains in-frame clones alone and is incomplete. The data hold about 250,000 clones, with roughly 60% observed a single time. There are 14 residues in the CDR3. The junction had 4 bases not matched to a gene; V was cut back by 4 bases and J by 4 bases. Germline-derived CDR1 and CDR2 are SGHVS and FQNEAQ. V gene TRBV7-8 combines with J gene TRBJ2-7; 10 bases align to TRBD1. The source material was CD4+ T cells sorted from blood, sampled around week 53, from a patient treated with tofacitinib. The clonotype comes from a human donor with alopecia areata. The CDR3 reads CASSWGQGRYEQYF. CDR3 DNA: TGTGCCAGCAGCTGGGGACAGGGGAGGTACGAGCAGTACTTC.